Presented here are 19 T cell receptor beta chains from one specimen sequenced in a study of low-dose radiotherapy and immunotherapy resistance in tumors. TRAV- and TRBV-specific primers, spanning alpha and beta chains, primed first-strand cDNA. The TCRs were subjected to amplification over approximately 19 PCR cycles employing a constant-region primer in conjunction with a V-primer adapter. TCRdb used MiXCR to reprocess the reads, holding one entry per CDR3 protein. The repertoire includes just over 90,000 distinct CDR3 sequences, around 20% of them detected once, and more than 10% sits in the top ten. Time point reported: after trial treatment. The treatment: LDRT plus nivolumab, ipilimumab, low-dose cyclophosphamide and aspirin (RACIN trial). Sequences were derived from PBMCs, sampled after low-dose radiotherapy plus immunotherapy. These receptors were obtained from a female donor with ovarian cancer.

On this clonotype: A much larger clone differs by one base, so this may be a read error. The chain links TRBV4-1 to TRBJ2-5, with a tentative D call TRBD2 (6 bases). The CDR3 spans 15 residues. The V and J ends lost 7 bases and 5 bases respectively, with 20 bases between them. In germline, CDR1 is MGHRA, CDR2 YSYEKL. CDR3 sequence (DNA): TGCGCCAGCACCCACCAAACATCGGGGGAGGAGACCCAGTACTTC. Protein sequence: CASTHQTSGEETQYF.

To note about this clonotype: The DNA is omitted, as the CDR3 cannot be located on it reliably, and the CDR3 follows TCRdb's listing. The chain recombines TRBV5-1 with TRBJ2-2; TRBD2 is the table's D call and was not checked against the DNA. Germline lookup yields CDR1 SGHRS and CDR2 YFSETQ. The CDR3 is 17 amino acids long, termini counted. CDR3 sequence reads: CASSLIQLGDTGELFFF.

Ten or more counts support this clonotype. The chain links TRBV18 to TRBJ2-7; no firm D call. Germline V gene lookup returns CDR1 KGHSH and CDR2 LQKENI. This CDR3 region has 15 residues. V dropped 1 base and J dropped 2 bases, with 12 bases sitting between them. The CDR3, as DNA: TGTGCCAGCTCACCACTAGGCAGCTTACCCTACGAGCAGTACTTC. Translation gives CASSPLGSLPYEQYF.

V and J are TRBV28 and TRBJ1-3; 7 nucleotides align to TRBD1. The V gene end was trimmed by 8 bases and the J gene end by 0 bases; junction bases not matched to a gene: 13. This CDR3 comprises 17 residues. In germline, CDR1 is MDHEN, CDR2 SYDVKM. In nucleotides, the CDR3 is TGTGCCAGCTCCGTGACAGGGCCATCACGCTCTGGAAACACCATATATTTT. As protein: CASSVTGPSRSGNTIYF.

The CDR3 sequence is CASSSGAVNTEAFF. The CDR3 bases are TGTGCCAGCTCGTCAGGGGCGGTGAACACTGAAGCTTTCTTT. The chain couples TRBV18 to TRBJ1-1; D might be TRBD1 (6 bases). Per the germline V gene, CDR1 is KGHSH and CDR2 is LQKENI. The CDR3 sequence is 14 residues long. V was shortened by 6 bases and J by 0 bases, with 11 bases between the two germline ends.

This chain uses TRBV20-1 with TRBJ2-2, with 10 bases fitting TRBD2. There are 14 residues in the CDR3. Trimming at V came to 6 bases and at J to 1 base, leaving 2 bases not matched to a gene. CDR1 and CDR2 from the germline V gene are DFQATT and SNEGSKA (reference sequence). In DNA form, the CDR3 reads TGCAGTGCCAGACTAGCGGGGAACACCGGGGAGCTGTTTTTT. Protein sequence: CSARLAGNTGELFF.

The chain combines TRBV6-1 with TRBJ2-7; 8 nucleotides align to TRBD1. V trimming: 4 bases; J trimming: 1 base; junction bases outside the gene matches: 9. The CDR3 covers 16 residues. The germline gives CDR1 MNHNS, CDR2 SASEGT. The CDR3 spells CASSGAAGQGSYEQYF. CDR3 sequence (DNA): TGTGCCAGCAGTGGGGCGGCTGGACAGGGTTCCTACGAGCAGTACTTC.

This clonotype was picked up many times. The gene calls are TRBV2 and TRBJ1-6; D is ambiguous. The CDR3 is 14 amino acids. Germline loops: CDR1 SNHLY, CDR2 FYNNEI. Trimming pared 7 bases from V and 4 bases from J, leaving 11 bases between. CDR3 amino acids: CASTPEDYNSPLHF. The CDR3 DNA reads TGTGCCAGCACCCCTGAGGATTATAATTCACCCCTCCACTTT.

This clonotype was picked up many times. The chain couples TRBV20-1 to TRBJ2-3; perhaps TRBD2 as D (6 bases). The V end lost 1 base, the J end lost 0 bases, and 8 bases lay between the germline ends. CDR1 and CDR2 (germline): DFQATT, SNEGSKA (reference sequence). The CDR3 runs to 14 residues. DNA of the CDR3: TGCAGTGCTAGAGTCGGGACTAGCACAGATACGCAGTATTTT. It encodes CSARVGTSTDTQYF.

This clonotype was detected ten times or more. The gene calls are TRBV14 and TRBJ2-5; D might be TRBD1 (6 bases). There are 12 residues in the CDR3. V dropped 6 bases and J dropped 5 bases, with 10 bases sitting between them. Germline loops: CDR1 SGHDN, CDR2 FVKESK. The CDR3 DNA follows: TGTGCCAGCAGAACAGGGTACGAGACCCAGTACTTC. It specifies CASRTGYETQYF.

In regard to this clonotype: A far larger clone is off by one base, so a read error is likely. The CDR3 carries no conserved terminal phenylalanine or tryptophan, so it likely arises from a read error. The V gene is TRBV6-8, the J gene TRBJ2-7; a possible D gene is TRBD2 (5 bases). Per germline, CDR1 MNHGY and CDR2 SAAAGT. The length of the CDR3 is 13 residues. The V and J ends lost 6 bases and 5 bases respectively, with 14 bases between them. The CDR3 here is CASRNPSGDEQYS. The CDR3 DNA reads TGTGCCAGCAGAAACCCCAGCGGTGACGAGCAGTACTCC.

This clonotype was recorded at least ten times. The chain carries TRBV23-1 and TRBJ1-5; tentatively, D is TRBD1 (5 bases). TRBV23-1 is known as an ORF, though its function is uncertain. There are 18 residues in the CDR3. The V and J ends lost 4 bases and 0 bases respectively, with 19 bases between them. CDR3 bases: TGCGCCAGCAGTCCGTTTATCAGGGATAAGTATAGCAATCAGCCCCAGCATTTT. This gives the protein CASSPFIRDKYSNQPQHF.

This clonotype was observed at least ten times. The chain is built from TRBV20-1 and TRBJ2-7; D tentatively reads TRBD1 or TRBD2 (5 bases each). This CDR3 spans 16 amino acids. V lost 6 bases to trimming and J lost 0 bases, with 21 bases between them. CDR1 is DFQATT and CDR2 is SNEGSKA in the germline V gene (reference sequence). The CDR3 DNA reads TGCAGTGCCCCCCCTGGGGGACCCTCGAGCTCCTACGAGCAGTACTTC. It codes for CSAPPGGPSSSYEQYF.

This clonotype has ten or more counts. The V call is TRBV6-2 or TRBV6-3, the J call TRBJ2-1; D is unclear. The germline V gene encodes CDR1 MNHEY and CDR2 SVGEGT. Trimming stripped 9 bases from V and 9 bases from J, with 15 bases between. The CDR3 contains 12 residues. The CDR3 DNA sequence: TGTGCCAGTGGCTTCCTAGGACCTGAGCAGTTCTTC. Its protein is CASGFLGPEQFF.

This clonotype was seen at least ten times. The V call is TRBV6-6, the J call TRBJ1-6, with 7 nucleotides matching TRBD1. The length of the CDR3 is 14 residues. Trimming removed 6 bases from V and 9 bases from J; junction bases left unmatched: 8. The germline gives CDR1 MNHNY, CDR2 SVGAGI (reference sequence). The CDR3 reads CASSGQAAGSPLHF. CDR3 DNA sequence: TGTGCCAGCAGCGGACAGGCAGCAGGTTCACCCCTCCACTTT.

Many counts were recorded for this clonotype. The genes are TRBV11-3 and TRBJ2-3; D unresolved. The CDR3 is 12 residues long. The germline V gene has CDR1 SGHNT and CDR2 YENEEA. Trimming shortened V by 1 base and J by 5 bases, and 4 bases separated the two germline ends. As DNA, the CDR3 is TGTGCCAGCAGCTTAGGGCAAGATACGCAGTATTTT. Translation: CASSLGQDTQYF. Together with reference TRBV11-3 and TRBJ2-3, the CDR3 gives the full variable domain: EAGVVQSPRYKIIEKKQPVAFWCNPISGHNTLYWYLQNLGQGPELLIRYENEEAVDDSQLPKDRFSAERLKGVDSTLKIQPAELGDSAVYLCASSLGQDTQYFGPGTRLTVL.

In its sample, this clonotype was seen many times. The J gene is TRBJ1-2, the V gene TRBV19; D is uncertain. Deletions cut 3 bases from V and 8 bases from J, with 10 bases between. The CDR3 runs 12 residues. In germline, CDR1 is LNHDA, CDR2 SQIVND (reference sequence). The CDR3 DNA sequence: TGTGCCAGTAGTATCCGCAGAGCAGGCTACACCTTC. This translates into CASSIRRAGYTF. Drawing the rest from reference TRBV19 and TRBJ1-2, the complete variable domain is DGGITQSPKYLFRKEGQNVTLSCEQNLNHDAMYWYRQDPGQGLRLIYYSQIVNDFQKGDIAEGYSVSREKKESFPLTVTSAQKNPTAFYLCASSIRRAGYTFGSGTRLTVV.

This clonotype was counted ten times or more. The chain uses TRBV5-1 and TRBJ2-7, with 8 bases fitting TRBD2. Germline CDR1 is SGHRS and CDR2 is YFSETQ. This CDR3 contains 17 residues. V shed 2 bases, J shed 2 bases, and the junction held 12 bases outside the gene matches. CDR3 loop: CASSFVSPWGLAYEQYF. Here the CDR3 DNA reads TGCGCCAGCAGCTTTGTTTCACCCTGGGGACTAGCCTACGAGCAGTACTTC.

There are many counts of this clonotype. This chain links TRBV5-1 with TRBJ2-5; D remains unclear. This CDR3 comprises 16 residues. Germline V gene lookup returns CDR1 SGHRS and CDR2 YFSETQ. V lost 6 bases to trimming and J lost 2 bases, with 20 bases between them. CDR3: CASMGRVAGGQETQYF. The CDR3 nucleotides are TGCGCCAGCATGGGTCGGGTGGCAGGTGGACAAGAGACCCAGTACTTC.